The T cell receptor beta chain described here comes from a study of T cells after yellow fever vaccination. Study observations and caveats: Researchers cautioned that FACS-sorted repertoires could harbor abundant clonotypes contaminating from the bulk population. Most primary-vaccination clones recurred post-booster (roughly 96% CD4, 88% CD8). It was a weaker secondary response, yet one that peaked faster, at day 5 versus 15.

The authors made TCR cDNA by 5'RACE template switching, adding a universal primer site and UMIs. From the 5' RACE reads, TCRdb called clonotypes with MiXCR, one entry per CDR3 protein. This repertoire shows roughly 240,000 distinct CDR3 sequences, approximately 6.7% found once; its top ten account for 1% to 1.2%. A remark on this clonotype: The target antigen is unknown. One base away lies a much larger clone, so this may be a sequencing read error.

CDR3 length equals 13 residues. Per germline, CDR1 DFQATT and CDR2 SNEGSKA (reference sequence). V lost 1 base and J 4 bases, leaving 10 bases between the germline ends. The receptor was derived from a young man who received the YFV17D yellow fever vaccine. The rearrangement joins TRBV20-1 to TRBJ2-5, with a tentative D call TRBD2 (5 bases). This specimen consisted of CD4+ T cells sorted from PBMCs, obtained on the day of the yellow fever booster vaccination. The CDR3 is CSARVASLETQYF. As DNA, the CDR3 is TGCAGTGCTAGAGTGGCTAGCCTAGAGACCCAGTACTTC.